Below, 27 T cell receptor beta chains from the same sample are listed, as sequenced in a study of blood T cell repertoires in COVID-19. Using immunoSEQ multiplex PCR, the repertoire was profiled, and TCRdb retains in-frame clones only, with some absent. The sample shows more than 250,000 clones, 70% to 90% of them seen only once. Sample: PBMCs or T cells enriched from blood (not recorded which). Receptor source: a man aged 25-40 years who had recovered from COVID-19.

The table lists this clone with a count of one. The CDR3 sequence is CAGPQGTGNTIYF. The CDR3 coding sequence is TGTGCCGGACCACAGGGGACGGGAAACACCATATATTTT. V and J are TRBV6-5 and TRBJ1-3, with 7 nucleotides matching TRBD1. The junction had 8 bases not matched to a gene; V was cut back by 11 bases and J by 4 bases. CDR1 is MNHEY, CDR2 SVGAGI, per germline. The CDR3 is 13 residues long.

This chain links TRBV3-1 (or the pseudogene TRBV3-2) with TRBJ2-5, with 7 bases fitting TRBD1. The CDR3 totals 13 residues. After removal of 4 bases from V and 5 bases from J, the junction contained 4 bases not matched to a gene. Germline V gene data show CDR1 as LGHDT and CDR2 as YNNKEL (reference sequence). The CDR3 bases are TGTGCCAGCAGCCTTCCAGGGGGTGAGACCCAGTACTTC. Residues: CASSLPGGETQYF.

This sequence joins TRBV10-3 and TRBJ1-1; 7 bases align to TRBD1. Germline V gene data show CDR1 as ENHRY and CDR2 as SYGVKD. CDR3 length: 17 residues. V was pared by 0 bases and J by 0 bases, with 7 bases of the junction left unmatched. CDR3 DNA: TGTGCCATCAGTGAGTCTGGGAACAGGGGTATGAACACTGAAGCTTTCTTT. Encoded protein: CAISESGNRGMNTEAFF.

The chain has TRBV20-1 and TRBJ2-3; 7 positions match TRBD1. The junction had 5 bases not matched to a gene; V was cut back by 3 bases and J by 2 bases. CDR3 length: 14 residues. CDR1 DFQATT and CDR2 SNEGSKA come from the germline V gene (reference sequence). The CDR3 region is CSASHGTATDTQYF. The DNA of the CDR3 is TGCAGTGCTAGTCACGGGACAGCCACAGATACGCAGTATTTT.

In its sample, this clone was seen once. This chain connects TRBV11-2 to TRBJ1-5; D not certain. The germline V and J ends were trimmed by 0 bases and 4 bases, with 7 bases remaining between them. Germline V gene data show CDR1 as SGHAT and CDR2 as FQNNGV. CDR3 length: 14 amino acids. The CDR3 DNA is TGTGCCAGCAGCTTAGATCGCGTGAATCAGCCCCAGCATTTT. It yields the protein CASSLDRVNQPQHF.

The rearrangement links TRBV25-1 to TRBJ2-1; TRBD2 aligns across 7 bases. Germline V gene data show CDR1 as MGHDK and CDR2 as SYGVNS. V trimming: 5 bases; J trimming: 4 bases; junction bases outside the gene matches: 5. The CDR3 runs 14 residues. The CDR3 DNA sequence: TGTGCCAGCAGTAGGGCGGGGGATTACAATGAGCAGTTCTTC. Protein sequence: CASSRAGDYNEQFF.

The rearrangement uses TRBV7-2 and TRBJ2-1; 13 bases line up with TRBD2. The ends lost 3 bases at V and 6 bases at J; junction bases unmatched: 14. The CDR3 spans 19 residues. The germline V gene has CDR1 SGHTA and CDR2 FQGNSA. The CDR3 loop reads CASSFLPWTSGGSGNEQFF. The CDR3 region has the DNA TGTGCCAGCAGCTTCCTCCCATGGACTAGCGGGGGTTCGGGCAATGAGCAGTTCTTC.

The chain recombines TRBV6-5 with TRBJ2-3, with TRBD1 matching 7 bases. V was pared by 5 bases and J by 4 bases, with 9 bases of the junction left unmatched. The CDR3 spans 15 residues. Germline CDR1 reads MNHEY; CDR2 reads SVGAGI. CDR3 region: CASSNRGRSADTQYF. The CDR3 region has the DNA TGTGCCAGCAGTAACAGGGGTCGCTCCGCAGATACGCAGTATTTT.

This clone was seen a handful of times. V gene TRBV19 combines with J gene TRBJ1-5, with TRBD1 as a possible D gene (6 bases). Germline V gene data show CDR1 as LNHDA and CDR2 as SQIVND (reference sequence). The CDR3 runs to 17 residues. Trimming removed 0 bases at V and 2 bases at J, with 14 bases between. CDR3 in DNA: TGTGCCAGTAGTATAGACCCCAGGGGTAGGGGCAATCAGCCCCAGCATTTT. Translating it yields CASSIDPRGRGNQPQHF.

The rearrangement joins TRBV11-1 to TRBJ2-3, with a weak D call TRBD2 (6 bases). Deletions cut 5 bases from V and 7 bases from J, with 19 bases between. This CDR3 region has 15 residues. The germline gives CDR1 SGHAT, CDR2 FQDESV (reference sequence). For the CDR3, the DNA is TGTGCCAGCAGCCGTTTGGGGGGAGTCGAGTATACGCAGTATTTT. Residues: CASSRLGGVEYTQYF.

The rearrangement joins TRBV7-9 to TRBJ2-1; no reliable D call. The germline V and J ends were trimmed by 3 bases and 9 bases, with 6 bases remaining between them. The CDR3 is 11 amino acids. Germline CDR1 is SEHNR and CDR2 is FQNEAQ (reference sequence). The CDR3 is CASSFSSEQFF. The CDR3 DNA is TGTGCCAGCAGCTTTAGCAGTGAGCAGTTCTTC. The whole variable domain, remainder taken from reference TRBV7-9 and TRBJ2-1, is DTGVSQNPRHKITKRGQNVTFRCDPISEHNRLYWYRQTLGQGPEFLTYFQNEAQLEKSRLLSDRFSAERPKGSFSTLEIQRTEQGDSAMYLCASSFSSEQFFGPGTRLTVL.

This sequence joins TRBV5-1 and TRBJ1-3, with 7 bases that match TRBD1. The germline V gene has CDR1 SGHRS and CDR2 YFSETQ. The CDR3 covers 15 residues. With 3 bases clipped from V and 3 bases from J, the junction kept 6 bases outside the gene matches. The CDR3 nucleotides read TGCGCCAGCAGCTCCGGGACAGACCGTGGAAACACCATATATTTT. The encoded protein is CASSSGTDRGNTIYF.

The rearrangement links TRBV10-3 to TRBJ1-1; D possibly corresponds to TRBD1 (6 bases). Germline CDR1 ENHRY, CDR2 SYGVKD. This CDR3 spans 14 amino acids. V was pared by 3 bases and J by 6 bases, with 14 bases between. The CDR3 DNA sequence: TGTGCCATCAGTGACGAGCGGGGGCTGGCTGAAGCTTTCTTT. This gives the protein CAISDERGLAEAFF.

The V call is TRBV5-4, the J call TRBJ1-2; D unclear. The CDR3 runs to 15 residues. Germline CDR1 reads SGHNT; CDR2 reads YYREEE (reference sequence). Trimming shortened V by 0 bases and J by 7 bases, and 16 bases separated the two germline ends. The chain's CDR3 is CASSLGPNLRGGYTF. CDR3 in DNA: TGTGCCAGCAGCTTGGGTCCAAACCTACGTGGTGGCTACACCTTC. The full variable domain, in which reference TRBV5-4 and TRBJ1-2 provide the parts outside the CDR3, is ETGVTQSPTHLIKTRGQQVTLRCSSQSGHNTVSWYQQALGQGPQFIFQYYREEENGRGNFPPRFSGLQFPNYSSELNVNALELDDSALYLCASSLGPNLRGGYTFGSGTRLTVV.

This clone was counted a single time. The chain carries TRBV7-3 and TRBJ1-6; D ambiguous. Germline V lookup: CDR1 SGHTA, CDR2 FQGTGA. Trimming took 8 bases from V and 7 from J, leaving 9 bases between them. This CDR3 comprises 12 residues. CDR3 DNA sequence: TGTGCCAGCGGGTCGGGGAATTCACCCCTCCACTTT. It yields the protein CASGSGNSPLHF.

The rearrangement links TRBV7-8 to TRBJ2-7, with unresolved D. CDR3 length: 13 amino acids. CDR1 SGHVS and CDR2 FQNEAQ come from the germline V gene. Trimming pared 5 bases from V and 2 bases from J, leaving 10 bases between. This chain's CDR3 is CASSDISTYEQYF. The CDR3 DNA reads TGTGCCAGCAGCGACATCTCGACCTACGAGCAGTACTTC. The full variable domain, completed using reference TRBV7-8 and TRBJ2-7, is GAGVSQSPRYKVAKRGQDVALRCDPISGHVSLFWYQQALGQGPEFLTYFQNEAQLDKSGLPSDRFFAERPEGSVSTLKIQRTQQEDSAVYLCASSDISTYEQYFGPGTRLTVT.

The V gene is TRBV18, the J gene TRBJ1-1, with D possibly TRBD1 on 6 matching bases. Deletions cut 3 bases from V and 0 bases from J, with 17 bases between. The CDR3 sequence is 17 residues long. Germline V CDR1 and CDR2: KGHSH, LQKENI. The CDR3 loop reads CASSPFRGGGLNTEAFF. CDR3 sequence (DNA): TGTGCCAGCTCACCCTTCCGCGGGGGCGGTTTGAACACTGAAGCTTTCTTT.

The gene calls are TRBV7-6 and TRBJ1-2; TRBD1 matches 12 bases. Losses at the gene ends were 10 bases for V and 8 bases for J; bases not matched to a gene: 20. Germline V CDR1 and CDR2: SGHVS, FNYEAQ. The CDR3 contains 17 residues. The CDR3 spells CATHIGPGTGGSYGYTF. CDR3 coding DNA: TGTGCCACCCACATAGGCCCCGGGACAGGGGGCTCATACGGCTACACCTTC. Based on the CDR3 plus reference TRBV7-6 and TRBJ1-2, the full variable domain is GAGVSQSPRYKVTKRGQDVALRCDPISGHVSLYWYRQALGQGPEFLTYFNYEAQQDKSGLPNDRFSAERPEGSISTLTIQRTEQRDSAMYRCATHIGPGTGGSYGYTFGSGTRLTVV.

J is TRBJ1-1 and V is TRBV10-3; 12 positions agree with TRBD1. The CDR3 extends over 13 amino acids. Germline-derived CDR1 and CDR2 are ENHRY and SYGVKD. The V segment lost 10 bases and the J segment 5 bases; nucleotides outside the gene matches: 5. CDR3 sequence (DNA): TGTGCCACGGGACAGGGGGCGAGGACTGAAGCTTTCTTT. Amino acid sequence: CATGQGARTEAFF.

The chain carries TRBV30 and TRBJ2-1; TRBD1 matches 7 bases. The junction had 2 bases not matched to a gene; V was cut back by 2 bases and J by 1 base. CDR1 is GTSNPN, CDR2 SVGIG, per germline (reference sequence). The CDR3 has 14 amino acids. This CDR3 is CAWSRDRSYNEQFF. CDR3 nucleotide sequence: TGTGCCTGGAGTCGGGACAGATCCTACAATGAGCAGTTCTTC.

V gene TRBV4-2 combines with J gene TRBJ1-4; TRBD1 might be the D (5 bases). CDR3 length equals 15 residues. Per the germline V gene, CDR1 is LGHNA and CDR2 is YNFKEQ. The V end lost 2 bases, the J end lost 6 bases, and 13 bases lay between the germline ends. CDR3: CASSQIMGGDEKLFF. The DNA of the CDR3 is TGTGCCAGCAGCCAAATAATGGGAGGGGATGAAAAACTGTTTTTT.

V usage is TRBV5-6 and J usage is TRBJ1-2, with D perhaps matching TRBD1 (5 bases). This CDR3 spans 13 amino acids. Trimming removed 3 bases at V and 8 bases at J, with 14 bases between. In germline, CDR1 is SGHDT, CDR2 YYEEEE. The CDR3 DNA sequence: TGTGCCAGCAGCTACCCCCGACAGACCGGCTACACCTTC. Translation gives CASSYPRQTGYTF.

The sample holds a few counts of this clone. This sequence joins TRBV7-2 and TRBJ1-2, with D possibly being TRBD1 (6 bases). Trimming cost V 5 bases and J 6 bases, with 13 bases left between them. The germline gives CDR1 SGHTA, CDR2 FQGNSA. The CDR3 covers 13 residues. The CDR3 region has the DNA TGTGCCAGCAGCCCACAACAGGGCGATGGCTACACCTTC. It codes for CASSPQQGDGYTF.

V gene TRBV5-1 combines with J gene TRBJ2-1; D remains ambiguous. CDR3 length equals 15 residues. V was cut by 0 bases and J by 2 bases, with 9 bases left in between. Looked up from germline, CDR1 is SGHRS and CDR2 is YFSETQ. DNA of the CDR3: TGCGCCAGCAGCTTGGCCGAGTTTACCTACAATGAGCAGTTCTTC. Protein: CASSLAEFTYNEQFF.

V usage is TRBV11-2 and J usage is TRBJ2-7; D call uncertain. This CDR3 is 14 amino acids long. V was clipped by 5 bases and J by 6 bases, with 17 bases between them. Germline V gene data show CDR1 as SGHAT and CDR2 as FQNNGV. CDR3 sequence (DNA): TGTGCCAGCAGCCTTCCGATCCTAGTGGGCGAGCAGTACTTC. This codes for CASSLPILVGEQYF.

A few counts support this clone. J is TRBJ1-2 and V is TRBV2, with a tentative D call TRBD1 (6 bases). The CDR3 is made up of 12 amino acids. The germline V and J ends were trimmed by 7 bases and 4 bases, with 10 bases remaining between them. Germline V gene data show CDR1 as SNHLY and CDR2 as FYNNEI. The CDR3 loop is CASMRGGYGYTF. The CDR3 nucleotides read TGTGCCAGCATGAGGGGGGGCTATGGCTACACCTTC.

The chain uses TRBV5-4 and TRBJ1-4, with D perhaps TRBD1 (5 bases). The CDR3 spans 13 residues. Trimming removed 7 bases at V and 8 bases at J, with 15 bases between. CDR1 and CDR2 from the germline V gene are SGHNT and YYREEE (reference sequence). The CDR3 DNA is TGTGCCAGCTCCCGAGTGGGGGGAGAAAAACTGTTTTTT. Translation: CASSRVGGEKLFF.